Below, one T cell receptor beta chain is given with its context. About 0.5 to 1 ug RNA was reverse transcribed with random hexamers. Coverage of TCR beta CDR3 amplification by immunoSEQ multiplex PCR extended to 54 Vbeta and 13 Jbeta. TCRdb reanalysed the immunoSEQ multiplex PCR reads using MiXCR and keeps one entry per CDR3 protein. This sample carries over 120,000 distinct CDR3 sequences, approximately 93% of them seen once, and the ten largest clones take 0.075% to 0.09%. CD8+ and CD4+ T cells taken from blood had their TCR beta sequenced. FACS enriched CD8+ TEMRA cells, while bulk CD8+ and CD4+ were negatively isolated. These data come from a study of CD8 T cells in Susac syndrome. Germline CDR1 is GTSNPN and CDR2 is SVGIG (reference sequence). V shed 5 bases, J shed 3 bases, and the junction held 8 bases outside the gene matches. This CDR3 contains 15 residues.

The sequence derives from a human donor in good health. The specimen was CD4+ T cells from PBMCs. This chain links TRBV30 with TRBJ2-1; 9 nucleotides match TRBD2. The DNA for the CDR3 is TGTGCCTGGTGGGTAGCGGGAGAAGACTACAATGAGCAGTTCTTC. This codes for CAWWVAGEDYNEQFF.